This T cell receptor (beta chain) was recorded in a study of blood T cell repertoires in COVID-19. Overall study: Acute-phase and convalescent COVID-19 samples originated in the United States, Italy and Spain. Nucleic acid was either cDNA or gDNA, and it came from T cells, B-cell-depleted T cells, or PBMCs.

In assigning cohorts, the study relied on participant-reported clinical history. The CDR3 sequence is 16 residues long. Germline lookup yields CDR1 MGHRA and CDR2 YSYEKL. The J segment lost 5 bases and the V segment lost 4 bases, leaving 13 bases of the junction unmatched. Generated by immunoSEQ multiplex PCR, the TCRdb table keeps only in-frame clones and is missing some. Here the sample spans 470,000 or so clones, roughly 85% being singletons. The sequence was obtained from a woman aged 18-35 years with acute COVID-19. The sample was PBMCs or T cells enriched from blood (not recorded which). The chain carries TRBV4-1 and TRBJ1-1, with 7 bases that match TRBD1. This chain's CDR3 is CASSRRQGAILTEAFF. CDR3 nucleotide sequence: TGCGCCAGCAGCCGTAGACAGGGCGCCATCCTGACTGAAGCTTTCTTT.